This TCR beta chain was identified in a study of T cells after yellow fever vaccination. TCRdb re-called the 5' RACE reads with MiXCR, one entry per CDR3 protein. The sample holds around 53,000 distinct CDR3 sequences, less than 8.5% seen once. This CDR3 is built from 13 residues. V gave up 5 bases and J gave up 5 bases, with 12 bases separating them. CDR1 and CDR2 (germline): LNHNV, YYDKDF (reference sequence). This clonotype was counted only a few times. J is TRBJ2-5 and V is TRBV15; D may correspond to TRBD1 or TRBD2 (5 bases each). The sample was CD8+ T cells not binding an NS4B(214-222) dextramer, sorted from PBMCs, taken 35 to 50 days after the first yellow fever vaccination. This TCR was recovered from a man between 18 and 29 years old who received the YFV17D yellow fever vaccine. The CDR3 is CATSGDGGETQYF. CDR3 in DNA: TGTGCCACCAGCGGGGACGGTGGGGAGACCCAGTACTTC.